What follows are 21 T cell receptor beta chains derived from one specimen sequenced in a study of T cells after posttransplantation cyclophosphamide (TCRdb year 2016). The library was produced with the immunoSEQ multiplex PCR assay. The table comes from immuneACCESS by way of TCRdb, which keeps in-frame sequences with V and J called. Part of the clones is missing from these tables; in studies checked, under half for an unresolved V gene and the rest for unknown reasons. A total of approximately 20,000 clones appear in this sample, roughly 90% of them only once. Of the sample, approximately 7.4% is held by the ten largest clones. In the paper's terms, the treatment or condition label means: high-dose cyclophosphamide on days +3 and +4 as single-agent GVHD prophylaxis. PTCy patients received busulfan and fludarabine conditioning, a related or unrelated marrow graft, and cyclophosphamide on days +3 and +4.

The sequenced sample was PBMCs, obtained after allogeneic stem cell transplant with posttransplant cyclophosphamide. The receptors here all came from a female patient aged 40 to 55 who received an allogeneic stem cell transplant from a related donor, was CMV-positive, and had no GVHD. In transplant recipients, some T cells may be of donor rather than host origin.

A note on this clone: An end of the junction differs from the germline gene, which may be a read error. The V and J genes are TRBV7-7 and TRBJ2-5; 12 nucleotides line up with TRBD2. CDR3 length: 19 residues. Germline loops: CDR1 SSHAT, CDR2 FNYEAQ (reference sequence). This chain's CDR3 is CASSQGTSGFGTQRETQYF. CDR3 sequence (DNA): TGTGCTAGCAGCCAGGGGACTAGCGGGTTCGGGACACAGAGGGAGACCCAGTACTTC.

The rearrangement uses TRBV7-6 and TRBJ1-1; maybe TRBD1 (6 bases). Germline V gives CDR1 SGHVS, CDR2 FNYEAQ. This CDR3 region has 16 residues. V lost 5 bases, J lost 1 base, and 17 bases lay in between. The CDR3 loop is CASSGSPPQGNTEAFF. The CDR3 DNA follows: TGTGCCAGCAGCGGATCTCCCCCACAGGGGAACACTGAAGCTTTCTTT.

As for this clone: This sample also contains other DNA sequences that code for the same CDR3. The chain is built from TRBV2 and TRBJ2-7, with TRBD2 identical over 16 bases. The V gene end was trimmed by 6 bases and the J gene end by 6 bases; junction bases not matched to a gene: 17. The CDR3 length is 19 residues. Per the germline V gene, CDR1 is SNHLY and CDR2 is FYNNEI. The CDR3 loop is CASSGPGLAGGSFFGEQYF. CDR3 DNA: TGTGCCAGCAGCGGACCGGGACTAGCGGGGGGGTCCTTTTTTGGCGAGCAGTACTTC.

The chain joins TRBV18 to TRBJ1-1, with 7 bases fitting TRBD1. There are 17 residues in the CDR3. Looked up from germline, CDR1 is KGHSH and CDR2 is LQKENI. V gave up 2 bases and J gave up 0 bases; unmatched junction bases: 9. CDR3: CASSPSTGLVVNTEAFF. The CDR3 DNA sequence: TGTGCCAGCTCACCATCGACAGGGCTTGTGGTGAACACTGAAGCTTTCTTT.

This clone came up once. One end of the junction varies from germline; a read error may be responsible. This rearrangement joins TRBV4-1 to TRBJ2-7, with 10 positions matching TRBD2. The CDR3 covers 15 residues. The germline CDR1 and CDR2 sequences are MGHRA and YSYEKL. CDR3 DNA sequence: TGTGCCAGCAGCCAACTTCCGGGACTAGCGTACGAGCAGTACTTC. Residues: CASSQLPGLAYEQYF.

The rearrangement links TRBV9 to TRBJ2-2; 15 bases fit TRBD2. The CDR3 has 16 residues. Germline V gene data show CDR1 as SGDLS and CDR2 as YYNGEE. The junction had 7 bases not matched to a gene; V was cut back by 6 bases and J by 7 bases. DNA of the CDR3: TGTGCCAGCACCGGACTAGCGGGAGGGCCGGTCGGGGAGCTGTTTTTT. This gives the protein CASTGLAGGPVGELFF.

V is TRBV12-5 and J is TRBJ1-2, with 9 bases matching TRBD1. The CDR3 totals 16 residues. J was trimmed by 2 bases and V by 6 bases; bases with no gene match: 10. CDR1 is LGHNT and CDR2 is FRNRAP in the germline V gene. DNA of the CDR3: TGTGCTAGTGGCCCCACGACAGGGGGGAAAAACTATGGCTACACCTTC. Protein product: CASGPTTGGKNYGYTF.

The V and J genes are TRBV10-3 and TRBJ1-2; 11 bases are a match to TRBD1. This CDR3 has 16 residues. Germline V gives CDR1 ENHRY, CDR2 SYGVKD. J lost 8 bases, V lost 6 bases, and 14 bases had no gene match. CDR3 residues: CAISQLLGQGAEGYTF. The CDR3 DNA reads as TGTGCCATCAGCCAACTTTTAGGACAGGGGGCCGAGGGCTACACCTTC.

The J gene is TRBJ2-2, the V gene TRBV30; a possible D gene is TRBD1 (6 bases). The ends were cut back, 0 bases at V and 0 bases at J, with 11 bases in the middle. The germline CDR1 and CDR2 sequences are GTSNPN and SVGIG (reference sequence). This CDR3 region has 16 residues. The CDR3 loop is CAWSVLGHTNTGELFF. In nucleotides, the CDR3 is TGTGCCTGGAGTGTACTGGGACATACGAACACCGGGGAGCTGTTTTTT.

This chain uses TRBV30 with TRBJ2-3, with 7 bases fitting TRBD2. Trimming at V came to 5 bases and at J to 0 bases, leaving 8 bases not matched to a gene. This CDR3 has 15 amino acids. Germline-derived CDR1 and CDR2 are GTSNPN and SVGIG (reference sequence). The DNA for the CDR3 is TGTGCCTGGGCTTTGAACGGGGGGAGCACAGATACGCAGTATTTT. Its protein product is CAWALNGGSTDTQYF.

The chain has TRBV10-3 and TRBJ2-4, with D tentatively TRBD2 (5 bases). Between the trimmed V and J ends, which lost 0 bases and 1 base, there was a span of 13 bases. The CDR3 loop spans 17 amino acids. The V gene's germline CDR1 is ENHRY and CDR2 SYGVKD. The CDR3 DNA reads as TGTGCCATCAGTGAGTCTTTGGGAGTTGGGGCCAAAAACATTCAGTACTTC. Its protein product is CAISESLGVGAKNIQYF.

The rearrangement links TRBV30 to TRBJ1-2, with D uncertain. Germline values: CDR1 GTSNPN, CDR2 SVGIG (reference sequence). This CDR3 has 12 residues. The V end lost 1 base, the J end lost 6 bases, and 9 bases lay between the germline ends. The CDR3 loop is CAWSELTDGYTF. Here the CDR3 DNA reads TGTGCCTGGAGTGAACTAACGGATGGCTACACCTTC.

The V and J genes are TRBV11-2 and TRBJ2-3; 10 positions match TRBD1. Germline values: CDR1 SGHAT, CDR2 FQNNGV. The CDR3 runs to 15 residues. V gave up 8 bases and J gave up 3 bases; unmatched junction bases: 8. The CDR3 DNA is TGTGCCAGCGCCCAACCGGGACAGGGGACAGATACGCAGTATTTT. It is translated as CASAQPGQGTDTQYF.

This clone occurred once. The gene calls are TRBV5-1 and TRBJ1-5, with 7 bases that match TRBD1. After removal of 7 bases from V and 3 bases from J, the junction contained 16 bases not matched to a gene. The CDR3 loop spans 17 amino acids. In germline, CDR1 is SGHRS, CDR2 YFSETQ. The CDR3 protein is CASELPPDRIYNQPQHF. As DNA, the CDR3 is TGCGCCAGCGAGCTCCCCCCGGACAGGATTTACAATCAGCCCCAGCATTTT.

This chain uses TRBV15 with TRBJ2-2; 13 bases agree with TRBD2. With V trimmed by 2 bases and J by 5 bases, 2 bases remained unmatched. Germline V gene lookup returns CDR1 LNHNV and CDR2 YYDKDF (reference sequence). The CDR3 totals 16 residues. The CDR3 DNA reads as TGTGCCACCAGCAGAAAACTAGCGGGAGGGACCGGGGAGCTGTTTTTT. Protein product: CATSRKLAGGTGELFF.

V is TRBV2 and J is TRBJ2-7; no clear D. The CDR3 totals 16 residues. Germline values: CDR1 SNHLY, CDR2 FYNNEI. The germline V and J ends were trimmed by 6 bases and 2 bases, with 20 bases remaining between them. CDR3 DNA sequence: TGTGCCAGCAGCGCCGAAATCAGCGCCTTTCCCTACGAGCAGTACTTC. Protein: CASSAEISAFPYEQYF.

The rearrangement joins TRBV5-4 to TRBJ2-7; 8 positions match TRBD1. CDR1 and CDR2 from the germline V gene are SGHNT and YYREEE (reference sequence). The CDR3 spans 14 residues. V shed 4 bases, J shed 6 bases, and the junction held 9 bases outside the gene matches. Here the CDR3 DNA reads TGTGCCAGCAGCCCCACAGGGGGTGGAGGCGAGCAGTACTTC. It is translated as CASSPTGGGGEQYF. Combining the CDR3 with reference TRBV5-4 and TRBJ2-7 gives the whole variable domain ETGVTQSPTHLIKTRGQQVTLRCSSQSGHNTVSWYQQALGQGPQFIFQYYREEENGRGNFPPRFSGLQFPNYSSELNVNALELDDSALYLCASSPTGGGGEQYFGPGTRLTVT.

The CDR3, as DNA: TGTGCCAGCAGCCAAACAGGGTATAGCAATCAGCCCCAGCATTTT. Translation: CASSQTGYSNQPQHF. The chain recombines TRBV5-5 with TRBJ1-5, with a tentative D call TRBD1 (6 bases). Trimming cost V 4 bases and J 0 bases, with 11 bases left between them. Germline V CDR1 and CDR2: SGHKS, YYEKEE (reference sequence). The CDR3 length is 15 residues.

The chain has TRBV7-2 and TRBJ1-2; the D gene is possibly TRBD1 (6 bases). Trimming took 5 bases from V and 7 from J, leaving 14 bases between them. Germline-derived CDR1 and CDR2 are SGHTA and FQGNSA. The CDR3 is 13 residues long. CDR3 nucleotide sequence: TGTGCCAGCAGCCGACCCAGGGGTCCTGGCTACACCTTC. Its translation is CASSRPRGPGYTF.

As for this clone: An end of the junction differs from the germline gene, which may be a read error. The same CDR3 can be traced to other DNA sequences in this sample. The chain is built from TRBV2 and TRBJ2-2, with D possibly TRBD1 on 6 matching bases. The CDR3 runs to 14 residues. Germline loops: CDR1 SNHLY, CDR2 FYNNEI. CDR3 DNA sequence: TGTGCCAGCCGTCGGACAGATAACACCGGGGAGCTGTTCTTT. Translated, it gives CASRRTDNTGELFF.

V usage is TRBV29-1 and J usage is TRBJ2-5; 7 bases are a match to TRBD1. Germline trimming cut 3 bases from V and 5 bases from J; bases unmatched to any gene: 12. Germline assignment: CDR1 SQVTM and CDR2 ANQGSEA. The length of the CDR3 is 15 residues. The CDR3 DNA is TGCAGCGTTGACTATCCAAGGGGGCTCGGTGAGACCCAGTACTTC. Its translation: CSVDYPRGLGETQYF.